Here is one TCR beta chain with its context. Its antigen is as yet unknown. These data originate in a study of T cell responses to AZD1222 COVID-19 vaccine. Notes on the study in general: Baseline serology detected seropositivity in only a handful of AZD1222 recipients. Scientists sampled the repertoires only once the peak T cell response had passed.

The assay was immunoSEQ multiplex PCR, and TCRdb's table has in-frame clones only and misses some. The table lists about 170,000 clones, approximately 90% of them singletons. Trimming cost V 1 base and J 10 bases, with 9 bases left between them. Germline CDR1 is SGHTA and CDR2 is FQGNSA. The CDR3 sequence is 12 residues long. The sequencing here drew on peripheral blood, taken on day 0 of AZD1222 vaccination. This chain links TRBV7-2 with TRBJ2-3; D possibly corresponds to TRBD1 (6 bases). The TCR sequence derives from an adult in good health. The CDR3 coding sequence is TGTGCCAGCAGCTTAGTGGGGGCCGCGCAGTATTTT. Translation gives CASSLVGAAQYF.